The 27 T cell receptor beta chains given below trace back to one sample, sequenced in a study of read filtering for tumor transcriptome and immune sequencing. From roughly 390 ng of RNA, a library with molecular barcoded alpha/delta and beta/gamma adaptors was made. TCRdb used MiXCR to reprocess the reads, holding one entry per CDR3 protein. Of about 57,000 distinct CDR3 sequences in the sample, less than 25% were seen once. What was sequenced was a population of CD138-negative cells sorted from bone marrow. These receptors came from a donor older than 35 with multiple myeloma.

J is TRBJ2-5 and V is TRBV12-5, with D perhaps TRBD2 (5 bases). V was cut by 7 bases and J by 2 bases, with 11 bases left in between. Germline V gene data show CDR1 as LGHNT and CDR2 as FRNRAP. The CDR3 runs 13 residues. CDR3 in amino acids: CASAPSGQETQYF. The CDR3 DNA sequence: TGTGCTAGTGCCCCCTCGGGACAAGAGACCCAGTACTTC.

This clonotype was recorded many times. V gene TRBV28 combines with J gene TRBJ2-7; 13 nucleotides agree with TRBD2. V lost 6 bases and J lost 2; bases outside the gene matches: 4. This CDR3 comprises 15 residues. Germline CDR1 is MDHEN and CDR2 is SYDVKM. CDR3 sequence (DNA): TGTGCCAGCAGACCTACTAGCGGGAGGGCCTACGAGCAGTACTTC. Its protein product is CASRPTSGRAYEQYF.

In this sample, this clonotype turned up many times. The V and J genes are TRBV4-1 and TRBJ2-3; tentatively, D is TRBD1 or TRBD2 (5 bases each). CDR3 length equals 17 residues. V was cut by 1 base and J by 1 base, with 15 bases left in between. Per germline, CDR1 MGHRA and CDR2 YSYEKL. The CDR3 is CASSQASRDVRTDTQYF. The CDR3 DNA reads TGCGCCAGCAGCCAAGCCTCACGGGACGTTCGCACAGATACGCAGTATTTT.

This clonotype showed up many times. V usage is TRBV20-1 and J usage is TRBJ2-3; 8 bases line up with TRBD2. The CDR3 is 14 amino acids. Looked up from germline, CDR1 is DFQATT and CDR2 is SNEGSKA (reference sequence). V was pared by 5 bases and J by 2 bases, with 6 bases of the junction left unmatched. Here the CDR3 DNA reads TGCAGTGCTGGAATAGCGGGATTCACAGATACGCAGTATTTT. Protein: CSAGIAGFTDTQYF.

The sample holds many counts of this clonotype. This sequence joins TRBV3-1 and TRBJ1-1, with D possibly matching TRBD1 (6 bases). Trimming stripped 4 bases from V and 5 bases from J, with 14 bases between. The CDR3 consists of 14 residues. Per the germline V gene, CDR1 is LGHDT and CDR2 is YNNKEL (reference sequence). The CDR3 sequence: CASSPAGEGTEAFF. The CDR3, as DNA: TGTGCCAGCAGCCCAGCAGGGGAAGGGACTGAAGCTTTCTTT.

The chain uses TRBV7-9 and TRBJ2-1, with TRBD2 as a possible D gene (7 bases). Germline CDR1 and CDR2: SEHNR and FQNEAQ (reference sequence). CDR3 length: 19 residues. V lost 3 bases and J lost 0, with 21 bases in between. The CDR3 spells CASSFRGDTGKSSYNEQFF. CDR3 nucleotides: TGTGCCAGCAGCTTCCGGGGGGATACAGGGAAGAGCTCCTACAATGAGCAGTTCTTC.

This clonotype was detected many times. The chain couples TRBV5-1 to TRBJ1-1, with D perhaps TRBD1 (5 bases). V lost 0 bases and J 6 bases, leaving 9 bases between the germline ends. Germline assignment: CDR1 SGHRS and CDR2 YFSETQ. The length of the CDR3 is 13 residues. The CDR3 reads CASSLAPGAEAFF. The CDR3 coding sequence is TGCGCCAGCAGCTTGGCGCCGGGGGCTGAAGCTTTCTTT.

In the case of this clonotype: A much larger clone lies one base from this, so it may be a read error. This chain joins TRBV20-1 and TRBJ2-2; 8 bases match TRBD2. This CDR3 spans 14 amino acids. In germline, CDR1 is DFQATT, CDR2 SNEGSKA (reference sequence). CDR3 DNA: TGCAGTGCTAGCGGGAGGGCTGACACCGGGGGGCTGTTTTTT. Amino acids: CSASGRADTGGLFF.

This clonotype has a count of ten or more. The gene calls are TRBV6-5 and TRBJ2-7; D perhaps matches TRBD2 (7 bases). The CDR3 covers 15 residues. CDR1 MNHEY and CDR2 SVGAGI come from the germline V gene. V lost 5 bases, J lost 2 bases, and 16 bases lay in between. The CDR3 coding sequence is TGTGCCAGCAGTCCGGGGGAGGGGGGCCCCTACGAGCAGTACTTC. This gives the protein CASSPGEGGPYEQYF.

Many counts were recorded for this clonotype. The chain employs TRBV7-9 and TRBJ2-1, with TRBD2 matching 10 bases. Trimming removed 5 bases from V and 4 bases from J; junction bases left unmatched: 8. The V gene's germline CDR1 is SEHNR and CDR2 FQNEAQ (reference sequence). The CDR3 extends over 16 amino acids. As DNA, the CDR3 is TGTGCCAGCAGCCAGATAGGACTAGCGGAGTACAATGAGCAGTTCTTC. The encoded protein is CASSQIGLAEYNEQFF.

This clonotype was counted ten times or more. The V gene is TRBV5-1, the J gene TRBJ2-5; D possibly uses TRBD1 or TRBD2 (5 bases each). Per germline, CDR1 SGHRS and CDR2 YFSETQ. The CDR3 sequence is 15 residues long. Trimming took off 2 bases at V and 1 base at J, with 12 bases between the two ends. CDR3 nucleotide sequence: TGCGCCAGCAGCTTCTTACTTGGGACCCAAGAGACCCAGTACTTC. Translation gives CASSFLLGTQETQYF.

In this sample, this clonotype turned up many times. The chain joins TRBV2 to TRBJ2-5; D not resolved. With 2 bases removed from V and 0 bases from J, the gap between germline ends came to 7 bases. CDR3 size: 14 residues. Looked up from germline, CDR1 is SNHLY and CDR2 is FYNNEI. Written as DNA, the CDR3 is TGTGCCAGCAGTGAAATGTCAGACCAAGAGACCCAGTACTTC. Amino acid sequence: CASSEMSDQETQYF.

This clonotype was detected ten times or more. The rearrangement uses TRBV20-1 and TRBJ2-2, with D possibly being TRBD2 (5 bases). This CDR3 contains 14 residues. CDR1 is DFQATT, CDR2 SNEGSKA, per germline (reference sequence). Trimming left V 6 bases short and J 5 bases short, with 16 bases between. The DNA for the CDR3 is TGCAGTGCGAGTCGGACTGGTTCAACCGGGGAGCTGTTTTTT. This codes for CSASRTGSTGELFF.

At least ten counts were recorded for this clonotype. This chain connects TRBV29-1 to TRBJ1-1; weak D call: TRBD1 (5 bases). The CDR3 covers 14 residues. V was clipped by 4 bases and J by 4 bases, with 16 bases between them. Germline CDR1 reads SQVTM; CDR2 reads ANQGSEA. CDR3 sequence reads: CSVVEGPGGTEAFF. The CDR3 DNA reads as TGCAGCGTTGTCGAGGGGCCCGGGGGCACTGAAGCTTTCTTT.

Regarding this clonotype: Sequence at one end of the junction differs from germline and may be a read error. CDR3 in amino acids: CAGSVWDGEDEQSF. As DNA, the CDR3 is TGCGCCGGCAGCGTATGGGACGGGGAAGATGAGCAGTCCTTC. This rearrangement joins TRBV5-1 to TRBJ2-1, with D perhaps being TRBD1 or TRBD2 (5 bases each). CDR3 length equals 14 residues. The germline gives CDR1 SGHRS, CDR2 YFSETQ.

This clonotype was picked up many times. The rearrangement links TRBV11-3 to TRBJ2-7; the match to TRBD1 covers 8 bases. With 3 bases clipped from V and 4 bases from J, the junction kept 17 bases outside the gene matches. The CDR3 covers 18 residues. Germline CDR1 SGHNT, CDR2 YENEEA. The CDR3 bases are TGTGCCAGCAGCTTCTGGCACAGGGGGTATCGGGTCGGGTACGAGCAGTACTTC. This sequence encodes CASSFWHRGYRVGYEQYF.

CDR3 DNA sequence: TGTGCCAGCAGCCTAGATCTGGACAGGTCCTACGAGCAGTACTTC. Protein product: CASSLDLDRSYEQYF. The J gene is TRBJ2-7, the V gene TRBV7-8; the match to TRBD1 covers 7 bases. Trimming removed 5 bases from V and 1 base from J; junction bases left unmatched: 8. Germline-derived CDR1 and CDR2 are SGHVS and FQNEAQ. The CDR3 is made up of 15 amino acids.

The chain uses TRBV7-9 and TRBJ1-3, with D possibly TRBD1 on 5 matching bases. V was cut by 5 bases and J by 4 bases, with 15 bases left in between. The CDR3 is made up of 15 amino acids. CDR1 is SEHNR, CDR2 FQNEAQ, per germline (reference sequence). CDR3: CASSPSQGSGNTIYF. Written as DNA, the CDR3 is TGTGCCAGCAGCCCTTCCCAGGGATCAGGAAACACCATATATTTT.

To note about this clonotype: A junction end diverges from the germline sequence, so it may reflect a read error. V usage is TRBV28 and J usage is TRBJ1-5; the match to TRBD1 covers 7 bases. The germline CDR1 and CDR2 sequences are MDHEN and SYDVKM. The CDR3 sequence is 16 residues long. CDR3: CASTLKQGRSNQPQRF. The DNA for the CDR3 is TGTGCCAGCACCCTGAAACAGGGGAGGAGCAATCAGCCCCAGCGTTTT.

V and J are TRBV12-3 or TRBV12-4 and TRBJ2-7; D is uncertain. This CDR3 spans 11 amino acids. This CDR3 is CASCSWYEQYF. The CDR3 nucleotides read TGTGCAAGCTGCTCATGGTACGAGCAGTACTTC.

This clonotype was detected only a few times. V is TRBV25-1 and J is TRBJ2-5, with D tentatively TRBD1 (6 bases). V was pared by 2 bases and J by 0 bases, with 16 bases between. The CDR3 contains 17 residues. CDR1 MGHDK and CDR2 SYGVNS come from the germline V gene. As DNA, the CDR3 is TGTGCCAGCAGTGAAGGGGGCCAGCCCCGGTACCAAGAGACCCAGTACTTC. Amino acid sequence: CASSEGGQPRYQETQYF.

J is TRBJ1-1 and V is TRBV10-1, with TRBD1 matching 7 bases. The germline CDR1 and CDR2 sequences are WNHNN and SYGVQD (reference sequence). V lost 4 bases, J lost 6 bases, and 5 bases stayed unmatched. This CDR3 has 13 residues. The CDR3 protein is CASSAGGAPEAFF. The DNA of the CDR3 is TGCGCCAGCAGTGCAGGGGGTGCCCCTGAAGCTTTCTTT.

The chain uses TRBV20-1 and TRBJ1-2; no definite D call. V shed 3 bases and J shed 2 bases, with 10 bases lying between them. The germline CDR1 and CDR2 sequences are DFQATT and SNEGSKA (reference sequence). The CDR3 length is 13 residues. The CDR3 protein is CSASGQNNYGYTF. The CDR3 nucleotides read TGCAGTGCTAGTGGCCAGAACAACTATGGCTACACCTTC.

Only a few counts were recorded for this clonotype. The rearrangement joins TRBV7-2 to TRBJ2-7; 11 positions agree with TRBD2. Trimming removed 4 bases from V and 3 bases from J; junction bases left unmatched: 8. Germline values: CDR1 SGHTA, CDR2 FQGNSA. The CDR3 is 16 residues long. The chain's CDR3 is CASSSTLGTSGYEQYF. The DNA of the CDR3 is TGTGCCAGCAGCTCGACCTTAGGGACTAGCGGCTACGAGCAGTACTTC.

This clonotype was recorded many times. The gene calls are TRBV2 and TRBJ1-5; 8 bases fit TRBD1. V was pared by 6 bases and J by 7 bases, with 17 bases of the junction left unmatched. Germline assignment: CDR1 SNHLY and CDR2 FYNNEI. The CDR3 runs to 17 residues. The CDR3, as DNA: TGTGCCAGCAGCATCGCAGGGCCGGGACAGGTCCCCCAGCCCCAGCATTTT. Translation: CASSIAGPGQVPQPQHF.

The table lists this clonotype with many counts. This chain uses TRBV11-2 with TRBJ2-5; tentative D call: TRBD2 (5 bases). Per germline, CDR1 SGHAT and CDR2 FQNNGV. V lost 3 bases and J lost 1, with 12 bases in between. The CDR3 has 15 amino acids. The CDR3 reads CASSFNARGQETQYF. The CDR3 bases are TGTGCCAGCAGCTTTAATGCCCGGGGCCAAGAGACCCAGTACTTC.

This clonotype appeared many times. The rearrangement joins TRBV6-2 or TRBV6-3 to TRBJ2-1; 7 nucleotides match TRBD2. The germline V gene encodes CDR1 MNHEY and CDR2 SVGEGT. The CDR3 contains 15 residues. J lost 7 bases, V lost 2 bases, and 8 bases had no gene match. The CDR3 here is CASSYMREGWNEQFF. CDR3 in DNA: TGTGCCAGCAGTTACATGAGGGAGGGCTGGAATGAGCAGTTCTTC.